A single sample is the source of the 19 T cell receptor beta chains below, sequenced in a study of T cells in Graves' hyperthyroidism and ophthalmopathy. Using RNA transcripts as the source, TCR beta CDR3 regions were amplified. Using the HTBI primer set, a first-round RT-PCR was run on the TCR CDR3. TCRdb re-analysed the multiplex PCR reads in MiXCR, keeping a single row per CDR3 protein. The sample consists of about 580,000 distinct CDR3 sequences, 46% of them appearing once. The sequenced material came from peripheral blood or thyroid tissue (not recorded which). The receptor source for this set is a woman younger than 30 with Graves' hyperthyroidism.

This clonotype was seen more than once but under ten times. V and J are TRBV25-1 and TRBJ2-2, with D tentatively TRBD1 (6 bases). This CDR3 region has 14 residues. V lost 4 bases to trimming and J lost 4 bases, with 10 bases between them. CDR1 is MGHDK, CDR2 SYGVNS, per germline. The CDR3: CASSGTESTGELFF. The CDR3 region has the DNA TGTGCCAGCAGTGGGACAGAAAGCACCGGGGAGCTGTTTTTT.

CDR3: CSAAGGSEVNTIYF. For the CDR3, the DNA is TGCAGTGCTGCAGGGGGCAGCGAGGTGAACACCATATATTTT. J is TRBJ1-3 and V is TRBV20-1, with 8 nucleotides matching TRBD1. This CDR3 is built from 14 residues. The ends lost 5 bases at V and 7 bases at J; junction bases unmatched: 10. CDR1 is DFQATT, CDR2 SNEGSKA, per germline (reference sequence).

Only a few counts were recorded for this clonotype. The genes are TRBV7-9 and TRBJ2-3, with D perhaps TRBD1 (5 bases). Germline CDR1 SEHNR, CDR2 FQNEAQ (reference sequence). The germline V and J ends were trimmed by 1 base and 2 bases, with 10 bases remaining between them. The CDR3 length is 15 residues. CDR3 sequence: CASSLDSGATDTQYF. The CDR3, as DNA: TGTGCCAGCAGCTTAGATTCTGGGGCCACAGATACGCAGTATTTT.

Note on this clonotype: A much larger clonotype is one base distant, so this may be a read error. Without the conserved terminal phenylalanine or tryptophan, this CDR3 likely stems from a read error. The chain joins TRBV2 to TRBJ2-1, with 7 positions matching TRBD2. The V gene end was trimmed by 1 base and the J gene end by 2 bases; junction bases not matched to a gene: 2. Per the germline V gene, CDR1 is SNHLY and CDR2 is FYNNEI. The CDR3 is 15 amino acids. The CDR3 sequence: CASSEGLAAYNEQFI. The DNA for the CDR3 is TGTGCCAGCAGTGAAGGCCTAGCGGCCTACAATGAGCAGTTCATC.

This clonotype was found many times. V usage is TRBV12-3 or TRBV12-4 and J usage is TRBJ2-5, with 11 bases fitting TRBD1. J gave up 5 bases and V 7 bases, and 6 bases lay outside the gene matches. The CDR3 length is 14 residues. The chain's CDR3 is CASTPGQGVETQYF. The CDR3 coding sequence is TGTGCCAGCACCCCGGGACAGGGGGTCGAGACCCAGTACTTC.

This chain links TRBV29-1 with TRBJ2-7; 16 positions agree with TRBD2. This CDR3 is built from 17 residues. Losses at the gene ends were 5 bases for V and 1 base for J; bases not matched to a gene: 8. Germline-derived CDR1 and CDR2 are SQVTM and ANQGSEA. The CDR3 is CSVLRGLAGGSSYEQYF. Here the CDR3 DNA reads TGCAGCGTTCTCAGGGGACTAGCGGGAGGGTCTTCCTACGAGCAGTACTTC.

Concerning this clonotype: A read error may be the cause here, since a much bigger clone is one base away. This rearrangement joins TRBV6-6 to TRBJ1-3; D remains ambiguous. CDR1 and CDR2 from the germline V gene are MNHNY and SVGAGI (reference sequence). The CDR3 consists of 14 residues. The chain's CDR3 is CAGSYLGSGNTIYF. Here the CDR3 DNA reads TGTGCCGGCAGTTACCTGGGCTCTGGAAACACCATATATTTT.

This chain joins TRBV20-1 and TRBJ2-7; D is possibly TRBD1 (6 bases). The J call may be faulty, since TRBJ2-1 better matches the DNA end. The CDR3 sequence is 17 residues long. Germline values: CDR1 DFQATT, CDR2 SNEGSKA (reference sequence). This CDR3 is CSARDVGGAGARNEQFF. CDR3 in DNA: TGCAGTGCTAGAGACGTGGGTGGGGCAGGGGCGCGGAATGAGCAGTTCTTC.

Worth noting for this clonotype: One junction end disagrees with the germline gene, perhaps due to a read error. This sequence joins TRBV7-9 and TRBJ1-1; 7 positions agree with TRBD1. This CDR3 has 13 residues. CDR1 SEHNR and CDR2 FQNEAQ come from the germline V gene (reference sequence). CDR3 loop: CASGQGESTEAFF. The CDR3 DNA reads TGCGCCAGCGGCCAGGGGGAAAGCACTGAAGCTTTCTTT.

A remark on this clonotype: Sequence at one end of the junction differs from germline and may be a read error. This sequence joins TRBV11-1 and TRBJ2-2; TRBD2 matches 8 bases. The CDR3 runs to 21 residues. Germline V CDR1 and CDR2: SGHAT, FQDESV (reference sequence). The CDR3, as DNA: TGTGCCAGCAGCTTGAAGGGGCTCGGTCTAGCGGGCCTCCGAGGGACCGGGGAGCTGTGTTTT. This sequence encodes CASSLKGLGLAGLRGTGELCF.

The chain links TRBV27 to TRBJ1-1, with TRBD1 as a possible D gene (5 bases). CDR1 is MNHEY, CDR2 SMNVEV, per germline (reference sequence). Trimming stripped 2 bases from V and 4 bases from J, with 14 bases between. The CDR3 is made up of 15 amino acids. The CDR3 here is CASSLMGGVVTEAFF. The CDR3 bases are TGTGCCAGCAGTTTAATGGGGGGAGTAGTCACTGAAGCTTTCTTT.

This clonotype was observed many times. This sequence joins TRBV29-1 and TRBJ1-1; D is unclear. CDR3 length equals 14 residues. V was cut by 4 bases and J by 4 bases, with 16 bases left in between. Germline lookup yields CDR1 SQVTM and CDR2 ANQGSEA. The CDR3 DNA reads TGCAGCGTTGTAGTACGCACAGTGAGCACTGAAGCTTTCTTT. This translates into CSVVVRTVSTEAFF.

V gene TRBV7-6 combines with J gene TRBJ2-3, with 15 positions matching TRBD2. After removal of 5 bases from V and 6 bases from J, the junction contained 3 bases not matched to a gene. Germline V gene sequence: CDR1 SGHVS, CDR2 FNYEAQ. The CDR3 runs to 15 residues. CDR3 nucleotide sequence: TGTGCCAGCAGCCCCGGGACTAGCGGGAGGGATACGCAGTATTTT. Its protein is CASSPGTSGRDTQYF.

This chain links TRBV7-9 with TRBJ1-2; D may be TRBD1 (5 bases). Trimming removed 3 bases at V and 3 bases at J, with 23 bases between. The CDR3 loop spans 18 amino acids. The germline CDR1 and CDR2 sequences are SEHNR and FQNEAQ (reference sequence). The CDR3 protein is CASSLALRTGGFDYGYTF. The CDR3 region has the DNA TGTGCCAGCAGCTTGGCCCTGAGGACCGGGGGTTTTGACTATGGCTACACCTTC.

In the case of this clonotype: Since the CDR3 does not end with the conserved phenylalanine or tryptophan, this likely comes from a read error. The DNA is left out, because the CDR3 cannot be placed on it with certainty; the CDR3 is given as TCRdb lists it. The chain uses TRBV6-2 or TRBV6-3 and TRBJ1-2; TRBD1, the D gene given by the table, was not confirmed from the DNA. A total of 12 residues make up the CDR3, ends included. The germline gives CDR1 MNHEY, CDR2 SVGEGT. The CDR3 sequence: CASSYSRRMTDV.

This clonotype was recorded many times. The CDR3 is CASSLGNVNTEAFF. In DNA form, the CDR3 reads TGTGCCAGCAGCTTAGGAAACGTGAACACTGAAGCTTTCTTT. The rearrangement links TRBV7-9 to TRBJ1-1; D not certain. The CDR3 has 14 amino acids. CDR1 and CDR2 (germline): SEHNR, FQNEAQ (reference sequence). Trimming pared 1 base from V and 0 bases from J, leaving 6 bases between.

The chain is built from TRBV19 and TRBJ1-5; D remains ambiguous. The CDR3 contains 15 residues. Trimming shortened V by 4 bases and J by 0 bases, and 10 bases separated the two germline ends. Per the germline V gene, CDR1 is LNHDA and CDR2 is SQIVND (reference sequence). The CDR3 loop reads CASSNRVYSNQPQHF. Here the CDR3 DNA reads TGTGCCAGTAGTAACCGGGTTTATAGCAATCAGCCCCAGCATTTT.

The chain employs TRBV29-1 and TRBJ2-7; D is possibly TRBD1 (5 bases). The CDR3 length is 12 residues. The V end lost 4 bases, the J end lost 0 bases, and 7 bases lay between the germline ends. Germline CDR1 SQVTM, CDR2 ANQGSEA. The CDR3 region has the DNA TGCAGCGTTGCCGACAGCTCCTACGAGCAGTACTTC. As protein: CSVADSSYEQYF.

The chain has TRBV12-3 or TRBV12-4 and TRBJ1-1; D gene ambiguous. V shed 5 bases and J shed 4 bases, with 20 bases lying between them. CDR3 length: 16 amino acids. CDR3 nucleotides: TGTGCCAGCAGTACCTCGGGCATGGTTAGGAGCACTGAAGCTTTCTTT. Its protein is CASSTSGMVRSTEAFF.